These 17 T cell receptor beta chains were all obtained from the same sample, sequenced in a study of tumor-infiltrating lymphocytes in primary liver carcinoma. Reverse transcription of roughly 0.45 ug total RNA with a constant-region primer produced TCR beta cDNA. Slightly modified ARM-PCR served as the procedure for the TCR beta libraries. These libraries came from three rounds of nested multiplex PCR. The first two PCR rounds used TRBV1-TRBV30 primers with a Cbeta primer, roughly 10 cycles each. One entry per CDR3 protein results from TCRdb running MiXCR on the multiplex PCR reads. The data contain around 80,000 distinct CDR3 sequences, 69% of them singletons. Starting material for RNA and DNA co-extraction consisted of roughly 19-30 mg of unsorted bulk tissue. Sequences were obtained from tumor-adjacent normal liver tissue. These receptors originate from a man aged 40-49 years with primary liver carcinoma and hepatitis B virus infection.

Turning to this clonotype: Sequence at one end of the junction differs from germline and may be a read error. This rearrangement joins TRBV4-2 to TRBJ2-2, with no clear D. The CDR3 has 14 residues. CDR1 is LGHNA and CDR2 is YNFKEQ in the germline V gene. Written as DNA, the CDR3 is TGTGCCAGCGGCCAAGATTTCTTCACCGGGGAGCTGTTTTTT. This translates into CASGQDFFTGELFF.

For this clonotype: The junction shows a germline mismatch at one end, possibly a read error. The chain links TRBV2 to TRBJ2-7, with TRBD2 matching over 7 bases. The germline V gene encodes CDR1 SNHLY and CDR2 FYNNEI. The CDR3 consists of 16 residues. The CDR3 sequence: CASSEAPAGSRHEHYF. CDR3 bases: TGTGCCAGCAGTGAAGCCCCAGCGGGATCCCGCCACGAGCACTACTTT.

Note on this clonotype: This may stem from a read error, because a much larger clone lies one nucleotide away. This rearrangement joins TRBV6-1 to TRBJ1-1; no firm D call. This CDR3 comprises 13 residues. The germline V gene encodes CDR1 MNHNS and CDR2 SASEGT. The CDR3 DNA is TGTGTCAGCTCACGGGAGCGGGGCACTGAAGCTTTCTTT. It yields the protein CVSSRERGTEAFF.

The chain employs TRBV6-5 and TRBJ2-1, with 8 bases that match TRBD2. The length of the CDR3 is 17 residues. CDR1 and CDR2 from the germline V gene are MNHEY and SVGAGI. The V and J ends lost 6 bases and 9 bases, in that order; junction bases with no gene match: 19. The CDR3 sequence: CASSVWRRSGSGGEQFF. CDR3 coding DNA: TGTGCCAGCAGCGTATGGAGGCGCAGCGGGAGTGGGGGTGAGCAGTTCTTC.

Concerning this clonotype: Since the CDR3 does not end with the conserved phenylalanine or tryptophan, this likely comes from a read error. The chain has TRBV2 and TRBJ2-3; D is uncertain. CDR3 length equals 11 residues. V lost 5 bases to trimming and J lost 3 bases, with 3 bases between them. The germline V gene encodes CDR1 SNHLY and CDR2 FYNNEI. CDR3 in DNA: TGTGCCAGCAGTCTAACAGATACGCAGTATTGT. This translates into CASSLTDTQYC.

V gene TRBV4-1 combines with J gene TRBJ2-1; TRBD2 agrees at 7 bases. Trimming at V came to 4 bases and at J to 1 base, leaving 10 bases not matched to a gene. CDR1 and CDR2 from the germline V gene are MGHRA and YSYEKL. There are 17 residues in the CDR3. The CDR3 nucleotides are TGCGCCAGCAGCCCGTGGGCGGGAGTGATTTCCTACAATGAGCAGTTCTTC. Residues: CASSPWAGVISYNEQFF.

Remarks on this clonotype: The conserved closing phenylalanine or tryptophan is absent in this CDR3, likely reflecting a read error. CDR3 loop: CASSLWTGDLFS. The DNA of the CDR3 is TGTGCCAGCAGCTTATGGACGGGGGACCTGTTTTCT. The chain uses TRBV5-4 and TRBJ2-2, with a tentative D call TRBD2 (6 bases). Germline CDR1 reads SGHNT; CDR2 reads YYREEE (reference sequence). The CDR3 is 12 residues long.

This clonotype was seen a few times. The chain joins TRBV19 to TRBJ2-7; D tentatively fits TRBD1 or TRBD2 (5 bases each). Germline V lookup: CDR1 LNHDA, CDR2 SQIVND (reference sequence). CDR3 length: 14 amino acids. Trimming pared 5 bases from V and 7 bases from J, leaving 18 bases between. CDR3 nucleotides: TGTGCCAGTAGTCTTTTGGGACCGCGAGTGGAGCAGTACTTC. Protein: CASSLLGPRVEQYF.

This clonotype has ten or more counts. The CDR3 end shows no conserved phenylalanine or tryptophan, and so a read error is likely. The CDR3 spells CASSLSGKWNEQFS. In DNA, the CDR3 is TGTGCCAGCAGCCTTAGCGGGAAATGGAATGAGCAGTTCTCC. The rearrangement uses TRBV6-5 and TRBJ2-1, with 8 bases lining up with TRBD2. From germline, CDR1 is MNHEY and CDR2 SVGAGI. The length of the CDR3 is 14 residues. The ends lost 6 bases at V and 7 bases at J; junction bases unmatched: 8.

Of note for this clonotype: The CDR3 carries no conserved terminal phenylalanine or tryptophan, so it likely arises from a read error. The DNA is omitted, as the CDR3 cannot be located on it reliably, and the CDR3 follows TCRdb's listing. The rearrangement joins TRBV4-2 to TRBJ2-1; TRBD2 was called by the table and not checked on the DNA. Germline-derived CDR1 and CDR2 are LGHNA and YNFKEQ. The CDR3 is 14 amino acids in total, end residues counted. The CDR3 reads CASSQRGLYNEHFL.

CDR3 coding DNA: TGCAGCGTTGAAGATGCGGGAGACACAGGGAAGCTGTTTTTT. This translates into CSVEDAGDTGKLFF. The chain combines TRBV29-1 with TRBJ2-2; maybe TRBD2 (7 bases). The CDR3 runs 14 residues. Trimming left V 0 bases short and J 12 bases short, with 17 bases between. Germline assignment: CDR1 SQVTM and CDR2 ANQGSEA.

Concerning this clonotype itself: This clone may be a read error of a much larger clone one base away. The V call is TRBV7-9, the J call TRBJ2-2; D is undetermined. V gave up 11 bases and J gave up 2 bases, with 6 bases separating them. CDR3 size: 11 residues. Germline values: CDR1 SEHNR, CDR2 FQNEAQ (reference sequence). CDR3 sequence: CAFLNTGELFF. The CDR3 DNA reads TGTGCCTTCCTAAACACCGGGGAGCTGTTTTTT.

The chain links TRBV5-6 to TRBJ2-5; 8 bases line up with TRBD2. V gave up 0 bases and J gave up 4 bases; unmatched junction bases: 8. This CDR3 has 16 residues. CDR1 is SGHDT and CDR2 is YYEEEE in the germline V gene. The CDR3 nucleotides are TGTGCCAGCAGCTTGGTGGGGCGGGAGGACCGAGAGACCCAGTACTTC. Protein: CASSLVGREDRETQYF.

With respect to this clonotype: An end of the junction differs from the germline gene, which may be a read error. This rearrangement joins TRBV11-3 to TRBJ2-1; no clear D. The CDR3 has 12 amino acids. The V gene's germline CDR1 is SGHNT and CDR2 YENEEA. The CDR3 loop is CASGLNANERFF. CDR3 nucleotide sequence: TGTGCCAGCGGCTTAAATGCCAATGAGCGGTTCTTC.

About this clonotype itself: A read error may account for a junction end that differs from germline. The chain combines TRBV29-1 with TRBJ2-3; TRBD2 aligns across 10 bases. This CDR3 is 13 amino acids long. Germline CDR1 SQVTM, CDR2 ANQGSEA. The CDR3 protein is CSLERGGRNTQYF. The CDR3, as DNA: TGCAGCCTTGAGCGGGGGGGCCGGAATACGCAGTATTTT.

In regard to this clonotype: Sequence at one end of the junction differs from germline and may be a read error. The genes are TRBV11-2 and TRBJ1-2; TRBD1 matches 7 bases. CDR1 SGHAT and CDR2 FQNNGV come from the germline V gene. CDR3 length: 15 amino acids. CDR3: CASTYTGDSSPGNTF. As DNA, the CDR3 is TGTGCCAGCACCTATACAGGGGACTCCTCCCCTGGCAACACCTTC.

Comment on this clonotype: A read error may explain this, as a much larger clone is one base away. CDR3 in amino acids: CASSFVRTGPYNEQFF. The DNA of the CDR3 is TGCGCCAGCAGCTTCGTGAGGACAGGACCCTACAATGAGCAGTTCTTC. The rearrangement uses TRBV5-1 and TRBJ2-1; 7 bases match TRBD1. With 2 bases clipped from V and 2 bases from J, the junction kept 7 bases outside the gene matches. Germline lookup yields CDR1 SGHRS and CDR2 YFSETQ. There are 16 residues in the CDR3.